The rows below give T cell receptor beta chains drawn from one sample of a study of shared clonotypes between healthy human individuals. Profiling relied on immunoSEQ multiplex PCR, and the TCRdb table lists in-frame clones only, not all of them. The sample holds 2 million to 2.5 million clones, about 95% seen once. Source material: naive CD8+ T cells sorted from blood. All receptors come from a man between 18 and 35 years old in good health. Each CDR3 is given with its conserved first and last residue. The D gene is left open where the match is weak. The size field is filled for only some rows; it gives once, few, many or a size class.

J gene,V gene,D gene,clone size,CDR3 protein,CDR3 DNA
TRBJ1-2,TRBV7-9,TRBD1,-,CASSPGQGADHGYTF,TGTGCCAGCAGCCCCGGACAGGGGGCAGATCATGGCTACACCTTC
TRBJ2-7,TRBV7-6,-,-,CASSIGGYEQYF,TGTGCCAGCAGCATCGGGGGCTACGAGCAGTACTTC
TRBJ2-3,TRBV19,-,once,CASSPVISDTQYF,TGTGCCAGTAGCCCCGTAATTTCTGATACGCAGTATTTT
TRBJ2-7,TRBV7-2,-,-,CASSWRVTYEQYF,TGTGCCAGCAGTTGGCGGGTGACCTACGAGCAGTACTTC
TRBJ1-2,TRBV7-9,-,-,CASSPTLAISGYTF,TGTGCCAGCAGCCCCACCCTGGCTATATCCGGCTACACCTTC
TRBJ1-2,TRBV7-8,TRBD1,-,CASSTPGTGNNYGYTF,TGTGCCAGCAGCACCCCCGGGACAGGAAATAACTATGGCTACACCTTC
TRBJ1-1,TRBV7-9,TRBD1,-,CASSPEGQDKAFF,TGTGCCAGCAGCCCCGAGGGACAGGATAAAGCTTTCTTT
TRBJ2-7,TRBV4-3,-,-,CASSQDNSPSPEQYF,TGCGCCAGCAGCCAAGATAACTCCCCCTCTCCCGAGCAGTACTTC
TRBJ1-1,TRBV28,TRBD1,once,CASSGTELNTEAFF,TGTGCCAGCAGCGGGACAGAACTGAACACTGAAGCTTTCTTT
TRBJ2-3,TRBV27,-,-,CASSLVLASDTQYF,TGTGCCAGCAGTTTAGTACTAGCATCAGATACGCAGTATTTT
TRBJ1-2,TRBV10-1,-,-,CASSDRGYTF,TGCGCCAGCAGCGACAGGGGCTACACCTTC
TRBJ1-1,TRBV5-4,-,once,CASSLSINTEAFF,TGTGCCAGCAGCTTGTCCATTAACACTGAAGCTTTCTTT
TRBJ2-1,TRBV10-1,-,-,CASSEAGPSSYNEQFF,TGCGCCAGCAGTGAGGCCGGGCCGAGCTCCTACAATGAGCAGTTCTTC
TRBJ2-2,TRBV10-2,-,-,CASSERKNTGELFF,TGCGCCAGCAGTGAGCGGAAGAACACCGGGGAGCTGTTTTTT
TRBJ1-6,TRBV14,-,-,CASSQGDANNSPLHF,TGTGCCAGCAGCCAAGGGGATGCCAATAATTCACCCCTCCACTTT
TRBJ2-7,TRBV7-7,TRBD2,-,CASRFRTSGAEQYF,TGTGCTAGCAGATTTCGGACTAGCGGGGCCGAGCAGTACTTC
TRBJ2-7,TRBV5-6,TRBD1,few,CASSLGGGQGLGEQYF,TGTGCCAGCAGCTTGGGCGGGGGACAGGGATTAGGCGAGCAGTACTTC
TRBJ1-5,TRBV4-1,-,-,CASSQDETGGGNQPQHF,TGCGCCAGCAGCCAAGATGAAACGGGGGGTGGCAATCAGCCCCAGCATTTT
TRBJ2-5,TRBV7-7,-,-,CASSRGAGYETQYF,TGTGCTAGCAGCCGAGGGGCGGGATACGAGACCCAGTACTTC
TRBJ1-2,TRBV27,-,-,CASSLSPGGGYGYTF,TGTGCCAGCAGTTTATCCCCGGGAGGGGGCTATGGCTACACCTTC
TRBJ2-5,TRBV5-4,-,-,CASSSPGWIQETQYF,TGTGCCAGCAGTTCGCCCGGTTGGATCCAAGAGACCCAGTACTTC
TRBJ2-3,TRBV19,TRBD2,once,CASSTRTGGDTQYF,TGTGCCAGTAGTACCCGTACGGGAGGAGATACGCAGTATTTT
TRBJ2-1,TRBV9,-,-,CASSPSLGEQFF,TGTGCCAGCAGCCCCAGTCTGGGTGAGCAGTTCTTC
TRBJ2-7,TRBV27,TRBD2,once,CASSSLGTSGILSYEQYF,TGTGCCAGCAGTTCACTCGGGACTAGCGGGATACTCTCCTACGAGCAGTACTTC
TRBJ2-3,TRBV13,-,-,CASSPETDTDTQYF,TGTGCCAGCAGCCCTGAGACAGACACAGATACGCAGTATTTT
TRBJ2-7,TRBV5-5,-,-,CASSLGVGMGDEQYF,TGTGCCAGCAGCTTGGGGGTGGGAATGGGAGACGAGCAGTACTTC
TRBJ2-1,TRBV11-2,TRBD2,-,CASTTWTSGSNEQFF,TGTGCCAGCACCACGTGGACTAGCGGGAGCAATGAGCAGTTCTTC
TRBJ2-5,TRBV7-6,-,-,CASSLVGGPKETQYF,TGTGCCAGCAGCTTGGTGGGGGGACCGAAAGAGACCCAGTACTTC
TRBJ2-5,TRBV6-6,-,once,CASFSGTQYF,TGTGCCAGCTTTTCAGGGACCCAGTACTTC
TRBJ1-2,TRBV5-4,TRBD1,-,CASSLWEGASYGYTF,TGTGCCAGCAGCCTTTGGGAGGGGGCAAGCTATGGCTACACCTTC
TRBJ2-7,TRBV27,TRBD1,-,CASSLIGPDRSSYEQYF,TGTGCCAGCAGTTTAATAGGTCCGGACAGGAGCTCCTACGAGCAGTACTTC
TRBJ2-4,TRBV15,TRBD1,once,CATSSGQGEAKNIQYF,TGTGCCACCAGCAGTGGACAGGGGGAGGCAAAAAACATTCAGTACTTC
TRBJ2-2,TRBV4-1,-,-,CASSQPLLGTGELFF,TGCGCCAGCAGCCAGCCCCTTCTGGGCACCGGGGAGCTGTTTTTT